This TCR beta chain was identified in a study of T cell changes during pregnancy in multiple sclerosis. The CDR3 runs to 15 residues. Trimming took 0 bases from V and 2 from J; bases not matched to a gene: 3. Germline V gene lookup returns CDR1 SGDLS and CDR2 YYNGEE. The method was immunoSEQ multiplex PCR; TCRdb's version includes in-frame clones alone and lacks a portion of them. Of about 67,000 clones listed, approximately 91% are singletons. Sample: peripheral blood, taken in the first trimester of pregnancy. The chain carries TRBV9 and TRBJ2-5; 8 bases match TRBD1. This sequence originates from a female donor with multiple sclerosis, enrolled in a pregnancy study. CDR3 nucleotide sequence: TGTGCCAGCAGCGTAGGGACAGGGAGTCAAGAGACCCAGTACTTC. It yields the protein CASSVGTGSQETQYF.